Sequencing of this T cell receptor (beta chain) was carried out in a study of CDR3 diversity in severe acne. Germline-derived CDR1 and CDR2 are KGHDR and SFDVKD. There are 13 residues in the CDR3. The V and J ends lost 1 base and 13 bases respectively, with 13 bases between them. Via MiXCR, TCRdb re-called the PCR reads, giving one row per CDR3 protein. This table has fewer than 100,000 distinct CDR3 sequences, 45% to 65% appearing once. This chain links TRBV24-1 with TRBJ1-5; TRBD1 is a possible D gene (5 bases). The sequence derives from a male donor in good health, without acne. Sequenced material: blood. The CDR3 region is CATSDFRQGYQHF. The CDR3 nucleotides read TGTGCCACCAGTGATTTCAGGCAGGGTTATCAGCATTTT.